This entry concerns a single T cell receptor (beta chain). The data belong to a study of blood T cell repertoires in COVID-19. With 1 base clipped from V and 2 bases from J, the junction kept 1 base outside the gene matches. The CDR3 loop spans 14 amino acids. CDR1 is SGHTA and CDR2 is FQGNSA in the germline V gene. Assay used: immunoSEQ multiplex PCR; TCRdb lists only in-frame clones, some missing. This sample carries about 83,000 clones, more than 85% of them seen once, and the ten largest clones take roughly 8%. V gene TRBV7-2 combines with J gene TRBJ1-2, with 7 bases aligning to TRBD1. The source is a man older than 75 with active or convalescent COVID-19. The sequenced sample consisted of peripheral blood. CDR3 in amino acids: CASSLGQGNYGYTF. The DNA for the CDR3 is TGTGCCAGCAGCTTAGGACAGGGCAACTATGGCTACACCTTC. Full variable domain (missing parts from reference TRBV7-2 and TRBJ1-2): GAGVSQSPSNKVTEKGKDVELRCDPISGHTALYWYRQSLGQGLEFLIYFQGNSAPDKSGLPSDRFSAERTGGSVSTLTIQRTQQEDSAVYLCASSLGQGNYGYTFGSGTRLTVV.